This T cell receptor (beta chain) was profiled in a study of T cells in localized non-small cell lung cancer. Overall study results and limits: Owing to sequencing of a solitary tumor region, heterogeneity cannot be discounted.

Produced via immunoSEQ multiplex PCR; TCRdb's table is partial and in-frame only. The sample has about 1,300 clones, under 25% seen once; the top ten hold less than 20%. This clone showed up just a few times. Its antigen is as yet unknown. The CDR3 spans 12 residues. Trimming took 4 bases from V and 11 from J; bases not matched to a gene: 6. Germline CDR1 is LNHDA and CDR2 is SQIVND (reference sequence). The chain joins TRBV19 to TRBJ1-1; 8 nucleotides agree with TRBD1. The sequence derives from a man aged 35 to 69 with stage III squamous cell lung carcinoma. Material: normal lung tissue next to the tumor, obtained before any cancer treatment. CDR3 residues: CASSTLTGEAFF. CDR3 nucleotides: TGTGCCAGTAGTACCCTGACAGGGGAGGCTTTCTTT. The variable domain in full, completed from reference TRBV19 and TRBJ1-1, reads DGGITQSPKYLFRKEGQNVTLSCEQNLNHDAMYWYRQDPGQGLRLIYYSQIVNDFQKGDIAEGYSVSREKKESFPLTVTSAQKNPTAFYLCASSTLTGEAFFGQGTRLTVV.